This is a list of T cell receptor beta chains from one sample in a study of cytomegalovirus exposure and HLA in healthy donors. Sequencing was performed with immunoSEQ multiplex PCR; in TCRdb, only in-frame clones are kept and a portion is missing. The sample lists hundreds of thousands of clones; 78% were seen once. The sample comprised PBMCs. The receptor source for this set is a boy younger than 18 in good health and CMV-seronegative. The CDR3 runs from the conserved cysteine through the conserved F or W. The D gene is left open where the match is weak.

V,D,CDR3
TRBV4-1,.,CASSQEGGYTEAFF
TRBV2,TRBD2,CASRTLAGPTYEQYF
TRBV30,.,CACWSLQRSNTDTQYF
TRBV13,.,CASSLGGRGNSYYEQYF
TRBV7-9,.,CASSSYQGPRGELFF
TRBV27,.,CASNGRGKNEQYF
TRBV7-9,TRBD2,CASSLGLAGLHSYEQYF
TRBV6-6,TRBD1,CASSATGPFSTDTQYF
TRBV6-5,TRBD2,CASSLWRGGYEQYF
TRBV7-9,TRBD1,CASSWGTGYKYGYTF
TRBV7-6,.,CASSPKRQEETQYF
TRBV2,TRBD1,CATRDRGYPNYGYTF
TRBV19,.,CASSIGGNEQFF
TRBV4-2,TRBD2,CASSRRLAGVSDTQYF
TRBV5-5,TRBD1,CASSSRTGQGYEQYF
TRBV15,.,CATSLLGGEAFF
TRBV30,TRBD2,CAWNLRGGRYNEQFF
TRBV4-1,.,CASSQEAAVPGELFF
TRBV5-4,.,CASSASPGTHYEQYF
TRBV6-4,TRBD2,CASSLAGGETQYF
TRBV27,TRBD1,CASSPGQGLYGYTF
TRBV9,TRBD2,CASSQGGLAAGELFF
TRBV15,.,CATSRPLVKETQYF
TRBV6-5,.,CASSYSMGGDTEAFF
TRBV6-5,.,CASSFSRGNYGYTF
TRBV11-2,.,CASSFPESRGNEQFF
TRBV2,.,CASSDRTYEQYF
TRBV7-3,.,CASSSTGFGTEAFF
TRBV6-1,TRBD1,CASSSDRATVPLHF
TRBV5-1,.,CASTSGMNTEAFF
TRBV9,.,CASSAIGGVSTDTQYF
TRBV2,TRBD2,CASSEEGGLAGDEQYF
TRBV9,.,CASSVAGSGANVLTF
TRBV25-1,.,CASSENSLAKNIQYF
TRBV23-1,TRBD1,CASSPGTGLQETQYF
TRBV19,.,CASSPLNQPQHF
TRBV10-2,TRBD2,CASTPRGGPLRDTQYF
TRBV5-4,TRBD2,CASSLGTSGNTGELFF
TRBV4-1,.,CASSETGGYGYTF
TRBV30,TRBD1,CAWSIDRGVYGYTF
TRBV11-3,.,CASSLVRGSFLYEQYF
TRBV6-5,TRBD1,CASSRDREGNYEQYF
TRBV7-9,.,CASSLGGPPNEQFF
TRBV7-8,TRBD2,CASKGAGSYNEQFF
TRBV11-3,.,CASSLVWSWEGRTEAFF
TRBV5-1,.,CASSPSRSSYNEQFF
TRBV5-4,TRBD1,CASSPGNRGQGTEAFF
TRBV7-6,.,CASSLAIGGQGYTF
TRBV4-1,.,CASSQVSGLNTEAFF
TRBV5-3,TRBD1,CARSFRWTGIKDEQFF
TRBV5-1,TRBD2,CASSRGLAGAADTQYF
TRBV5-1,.,CASSLVIGETQYF
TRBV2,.,CASSQGWNTEAFF
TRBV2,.,CASSDQGRTDTQYF